This T cell receptor beta chain was sequenced in a study of shared clonotypes between healthy human individuals. The ends lost 8 bases at V and 2 bases at J; junction bases unmatched: 9. Germline V gene lookup returns CDR1 SQVTM and CDR2 ANQGSEA. The CDR3 is 16 residues long. Deep-level assay runs were performed. Authors' methods: Filtering differed for immunoSEQ, which gave only junction sequences without quality scores. Assay: immunoSEQ multiplex PCR; the TCRdb copy retains only in-frame clones and omits some. That table furnishes V, J and clone size, whereas the DNA furnished D and trimming. The table lists approximately 720,000 clones, about 90% of them singletons. Naive CD8 cells, CD45RO-negative and positively selected for CCR7, excluded terminally differentiated effector memory CD45RA+ cells. The study drew all its donors from Caucasian adults living in Nashville, Tennessee.

The receptor comes from a man aged 25 to 45 in good health. The sample comprised naive CD8+ T cells sorted from blood. The gene calls are TRBV29-1 and TRBJ2-3, with 14 nucleotides matching TRBD2. The CDR3 coding sequence is TGCAGCACCTCGGGACTAGCGGGAGACCCCACAGATACGCAGTATTTT. This encodes CSTSGLAGDPTDTQYF.